A single sample gave rise to the 2 T cell receptor beta chains below, sequenced in a study of OX40 agonist ivuxolimab in advanced cancers. TCRdb's copy holds only in-frame clones and misses some; the assay was immunoSEQ multiplex PCR. The table lists 60,000 or so clones, 92% of them singletons. Specimen: CD4+ or CD8+ T cells sorted from blood, collected in a trial of the OX40 agonist ivuxolimab. The receptors were gathered from an adult with an advanced solid tumor such as melanoma, head and neck, liver or kidney cancer.

The V gene is TRBV4-2, the J gene TRBJ2-3, with D perhaps matching TRBD2 (6 bases). The V gene lost 4 bases and the J gene lost 0 bases, with 14 bases spanning the gap. CDR1 and CDR2 from the germline V gene are LGHNA and YNFKEQ. This CDR3 spans 16 amino acids. CDR3 coding DNA: TGTGCCAGCAGCCGGGACTTTCGCACCAGCACAGATACGCAGTATTTT. It encodes CASSRDFRTSTDTQYF.

CDR3 sequence reads: CASSWAQAGADYEQYF. As DNA, the CDR3 is TGTGCCAGCAGTTGGGCCCAAGCGGGAGCAGACTACGAGCAGTACTTC. V gene TRBV27 combines with J gene TRBJ2-7; 8 nucleotides align to TRBD2. The V segment lost 4 bases and the J segment 3 bases; nucleotides outside the gene matches: 11. The CDR3 totals 16 residues. Germline V gene sequence: CDR1 MNHEY, CDR2 SMNVEV (reference sequence).